Reported below is one TCR beta chain. The V and J ends lost 7 bases and 6 bases, in that order; junction bases with no gene match: 8. The length of the CDR3 is 14 residues. Looked up from germline, CDR1 is MNHEY and CDR2 is SVGAGI. Method: immunoSEQ multiplex PCR; TCRdb's copy keeps in-frame clones and lacks some. This table holds 95,000 to 150,000 clones, approximately 80% found once. This sample was taken from a study of blood T cell repertoires in COVID-19. On the study more broadly: Sources were T cells, B-cell-depleted T cells, or PBMCs; the material itself was cDNA or gDNA.

Sequenced input: peripheral blood. The chain has TRBV6-5 and TRBJ1-5; 8 nucleotides agree with TRBD1. The TCR sequence derives from a man aged 40-55 years with active or convalescent COVID-19. CDR3 in DNA: TGTGCCAGCACCCCCACAGGGGGAAGTCAGCCCCAGCATTTT. It translates to CASTPTGGSQPQHF.